The 29 T cell receptor beta chains below come from one sample, sequenced in a study of blood T cell repertoires in COVID-19. Sequencing used immunoSEQ multiplex PCR; TCRdb keeps in-frame clones, though not all of them. In the table there are over 200,000 clones, 80% to 90% of which are singletons. The sample was peripheral blood. The receptors originated from an elderly man with acute or convalescent COVID-19.

The chain carries TRBV2 and TRBJ2-7; 11 bases match TRBD1. V gave up 5 bases and J gave up 4 bases; unmatched junction bases: 10. CDR1 and CDR2 from the germline V gene are SNHLY and FYNNEI. This CDR3 contains 16 residues. CDR3 region: CASSPPRTGGRYEQYF. Here the CDR3 DNA reads TGTGCCAGCAGTCCCCCAAGGACAGGGGGCAGGTACGAGCAGTACTTC.

Comment on this clone: This sample also contains other DNA sequences that code for the same CDR3. This rearrangement joins TRBV6-5 to TRBJ1-5; weak D call: TRBD1 (6 bases). The V gene lost 6 bases and the J gene lost 4 bases, with 13 bases spanning the gap. The length of the CDR3 is 14 residues. Germline assignment: CDR1 MNHEY and CDR2 SVGAGI. Here the CDR3 reads CASRREGGNQPQHF. The CDR3 DNA reads TGTGCCAGCAGGAGAGAAGGGGGTAATCAGCCCCAGCATTTT.

CDR3 residues: CASSPTYEQYF. The CDR3 DNA sequence: TGTGCCAGCAGTCCCACCTACGAGCAGTACTTC. V is TRBV2 and J is TRBJ2-7, with D unresolved. The CDR3 runs 11 residues. The germline gives CDR1 SNHLY, CDR2 FYNNEI. Trimming removed 5 bases at V and 2 bases at J, with 4 bases between.

CDR3 loop: CASSQIPGTIGYTF. The CDR3 bases are TGTGCCAGCAGCCAGATTCCAGGAACGATTGGCTACACCTTC. The chain carries TRBV3-1 (or the pseudogene TRBV3-2) and TRBJ1-2; D gene unclear. Germline V gene lookup returns CDR1 LGHDT and CDR2 YNNKEL (reference sequence). V was shortened by 3 bases and J by 7 bases, with 15 bases between the two germline ends. This CDR3 has 14 amino acids.

J is TRBJ2-1 and V is TRBV5-5, with D possibly being TRBD2 (6 bases). From germline, CDR1 is SGHKS and CDR2 YYEKEE (reference sequence). This CDR3 comprises 13 residues. The V gene lost 3 bases and the J gene lost 6 bases, with 10 bases spanning the gap. CDR3: CASSYLGGNEQFF. The CDR3 nucleotides read TGTGCCAGCAGCTACCTCGGGGGCAATGAGCAGTTCTTC. The variable domain in full, with the rest retrieved from reference TRBV5-5 and TRBJ2-1, is DAGVTQSPTHLIKTRGQQVTLRCSPISGHKSVSWYQQVLGQGPQFIFQYYEKEERGRGNFPDRFSARQFPNYSSELNVNALLLGDSALYLCASSYLGGNEQFFGPGTRLTVL.

The rearrangement uses TRBV28 and TRBJ1-1, with D unresolved. Deletions cut 2 bases from V and 0 bases from J, with 13 bases between. The V gene's germline CDR1 is MDHEN and CDR2 SYDVKM. The CDR3 totals 16 residues. DNA for the CDR3: TGTGCCAGCAGTTTACCGGCTGACACCCTGAACACTGAAGCTTTCTTT. Encoded protein: CASSLPADTLNTEAFF.

The rearrangement uses TRBV6-5 and TRBJ1-3; D call uncertain. Germline values: CDR1 MNHEY, CDR2 SVGAGI. The length of the CDR3 is 15 residues. The V gene lost 7 bases and the J gene lost 0 bases, with 13 bases spanning the gap. The chain's CDR3 is CASIGSGLSGNTIYF. The CDR3 DNA sequence: TGTGCCAGCATTGGATCAGGTCTCTCTGGAAACACCATATATTTT.

This clone came up a few times. This chain joins TRBV6-6 and TRBJ1-2; D possibly corresponds to TRBD1 (6 bases). V was shortened by 0 bases and J by 3 bases, with 11 bases between the two germline ends. CDR1 is MNHNY and CDR2 is SVGAGI in the germline V gene (reference sequence). The CDR3 totals 15 residues. For the CDR3, the DNA is TGTGCCAGCAGTTACTCGGGGCAGGGGCACTATGGCTACACCTTC. It specifies CASSYSGQGHYGYTF.

The V call is TRBV10-3, the J call TRBJ2-7; 10 nucleotides match TRBD1. The V segment lost 10 bases and the J segment 2 bases; nucleotides outside the gene matches: 11. Germline V gene lookup returns CDR1 ENHRY and CDR2 SYGVKD. This CDR3 contains 15 residues. CDR3 region: CATRKMGQGPYEQYF. The DNA for the CDR3 is TGTGCCACCCGAAAAATGGGACAGGGGCCCTACGAGCAGTACTTC.

In its sample, this clone was seen once. The gene calls are TRBV29-1 and TRBJ1-4; no clear D gene. The V end lost 6 bases, the J end lost 7 bases, and 18 bases lay between the germline ends. Per germline, CDR1 SQVTM and CDR2 ANQGSEA. The CDR3 has 14 residues. CDR3 bases: TGCAGCGTCTCTGCGGGGTCGTTGGGTGAAAAACTGTTTTTT. Translation gives CSVSAGSLGEKLFF.

The chain employs TRBV10-3 and TRBJ1-6, with a possible D match to TRBD1 (6 bases). Trimming stripped 3 bases from V and 7 bases from J, with 16 bases between. There are 16 residues in the CDR3. CDR1 ENHRY and CDR2 SYGVKD come from the germline V gene. CDR3 region: CAISDFPTGSNSPLHF. The DNA of the CDR3 is TGTGCCATCAGTGATTTTCCCACAGGGTCAAATTCACCCCTCCACTTT.

The chain is built from TRBV30 and TRBJ2-5; 7 positions agree with TRBD2. The CDR3 is made up of 13 amino acids. V was pared by 5 bases and J by 1 base, with 4 bases of the junction left unmatched. Germline CDR1 is GTSNPN and CDR2 is SVGIG (reference sequence). CDR3 sequence (DNA): TGTGCCTGGTCCGGGACTACCCAAGAGACCCAGTACTTC. Protein product: CAWSGTTQETQYF.

V gene TRBV10-1 combines with J gene TRBJ2-7, with a possible D match to TRBD1 (6 bases). Trimming cost V 5 bases and J 1 base, with 15 bases left between them. Germline CDR1 reads WNHNN; CDR2 reads SYGVQD (reference sequence). CDR3 length equals 15 residues. The CDR3 DNA reads as TGCGCCAGCAGTCCGGCCAGGGGAGTATCCTACGAGCAGTACTTC. Its protein product is CASSPARGVSYEQYF.

The chain uses TRBV2 and TRBJ2-7; 8 bases are shared with TRBD2. The ends lost 3 bases at V and 6 bases at J; junction bases unmatched: 10. This CDR3 is built from 15 residues. Germline-derived CDR1 and CDR2 are SNHLY and FYNNEI. The CDR3 spells CASSDVGTRRGEQYF. The CDR3 nucleotides read TGTGCCAGCAGTGATGTAGGGACTAGACGGGGCGAGCAGTACTTC.

The genes are TRBV27 and TRBJ2-7; TRBD2 might be the D (6 bases). Germline assignment: CDR1 MNHEY and CDR2 SMNVEV (reference sequence). Trimming stripped 3 bases from V and 5 bases from J, with 17 bases between. The CDR3 totals 15 residues. CDR3 DNA sequence: TGTGCCAGCAGTTTCAGGAGGGTCAATCTCGACGAGCAGTACTTC. It codes for CASSFRRVNLDEQYF.

The chain carries TRBV30 and TRBJ1-4; D call uncertain. CDR3 length equals 12 residues. The V end lost 4 bases, the J end lost 8 bases, and 11 bases lay between the germline ends. Germline V gene lookup returns CDR1 GTSNPN and CDR2 SVGIG (reference sequence). CDR3 region: CAWTLRGEKLFF. Here the CDR3 DNA reads TGTGCCTGGACCTTACGGGGAGAAAAACTGTTTTTT.

The genes are TRBV19 and TRBJ1-5; 7 nucleotides match TRBD1. Trimming cost V 5 bases and J 3 bases; bases outside gene matches: 7. The germline V gene encodes CDR1 LNHDA and CDR2 SQIVND (reference sequence). This CDR3 has 15 amino acids. In DNA, the CDR3 is TGTGCCAGTAGTCCCCCGACAGGGAACAATCAGCCCCAGCATTTT. Amino acids: CASSPPTGNNQPQHF.

The chain combines TRBV19 with TRBJ2-1, with D possibly TRBD1 on 6 matching bases. Between the trimmed V and J ends, which lost 6 bases and 7 bases, there was a span of 16 bases. Germline CDR1 is LNHDA and CDR2 is SQIVND (reference sequence). This CDR3 contains 14 residues. The CDR3 here is CASRVQGSRNEQFF. The DNA for the CDR3 is TGTGCCAGTAGAGTACAGGGTTCGAGGAATGAGCAGTTCTTC.

The sample holds one count of this clone. The chain links TRBV6-1 to TRBJ2-5; 8 bases are a match to TRBD2. The CDR3 length is 16 residues. Per germline, CDR1 MNHNS and CDR2 SASEGT. J gave up 5 bases and V 2 bases, and 10 bases lay outside the gene matches. The CDR3, as DNA: TGTGCCAGCAGTGAATTAGGGCTAGCGGGCGCGGAGACCCAGTACTTC. This translates into CASSELGLAGAETQYF.

The chain has TRBV5-1 and TRBJ1-1, with D perhaps TRBD1 (6 bases). V lost 0 bases, J lost 3 bases, and 12 bases lay in between. Germline-derived CDR1 and CDR2 are SGHRS and YFSETQ. The CDR3 covers 15 residues. CDR3 in DNA: TGCGCCAGCAGCTTGGAAGGGGGATCATACACTGAAGCTTTCTTT. Amino acids: CASSLEGGSYTEAFF.

The rearrangement links TRBV30 to TRBJ1-1, with a weak D call TRBD1 (5 bases). V shed 1 base and J shed 2 bases, with 8 bases lying between them. The CDR3 runs 13 residues. Germline assignment: CDR1 GTSNPN and CDR2 SVGIG (reference sequence). The CDR3 region is CAWSGQSNTEAFF. The CDR3 DNA reads as TGTGCCTGGAGTGGACAGTCTAACACTGAAGCTTTCTTT. The full variable domain, in which reference TRBV30 and TRBJ1-1 provide the parts outside the CDR3, is SQTIHQWPATLVQPVGSPLSLECTVEGTSNPNLYWYRQAAGRGLQLLFYSVGIGQISSEVPQNLSASRPQDRQFILSSKKLLLSDSGFYLCAWSGQSNTEAFFGQGTRLTVV.

The CDR3 DNA sequence: TGTGCCAGCAGCGCCGGATGGGGGGGATCCTACGAGCAGTACTTC. It yields the protein CASSAGWGGSYEQYF. This chain joins TRBV7-8 and TRBJ2-7, with 7 bases that match TRBD2. Germline loops: CDR1 SGHVS, CDR2 FQNEAQ. The CDR3 extends over 15 amino acids. The V and J ends lost 5 bases and 1 base, in that order; junction bases with no gene match: 8.

This clone was picked up a small number of times. The CDR3 coding sequence is TGCGCCAGCAGCCCCTGGCGGAGGGAATTGGGGCAACGGAATTCACCCCTCCACTTT. It codes for CASSPWRRELGQRNSPLHF. This sequence joins TRBV10-2 and TRBJ1-6; possible D gene TRBD1, 5 bases. CDR3 length: 19 amino acids. Germline V gene data show CDR1 as WSHSY and CDR2 as SAAADI. V lost 6 bases to trimming and J lost 7 bases, with 28 bases between them.

Here the CDR3 reads CASSFNSGQFNSPLHF. The CDR3 coding sequence is TGTGCCAGCAGTTTCAATTCGGGACAGTTTAATTCACCCCTCCACTTT. This chain connects TRBV6-5 to TRBJ1-6; 7 bases line up with TRBD1. The junction had 9 bases not matched to a gene; V was cut back by 4 bases and J by 6 bases. CDR3 size: 16 residues. Germline V lookup: CDR1 MNHEY, CDR2 SVGAGI.

This clone came up a few times. The chain carries TRBV3-1 (or the pseudogene TRBV3-2) and TRBJ2-1; 7 nucleotides match TRBD2. This CDR3 spans 16 amino acids. Germline V gene data show CDR1 as LGHDT and CDR2 as YNNKEL (reference sequence). J was trimmed by 7 bases and V by 1 base; bases with no gene match: 10. This chain's CDR3 is CASSQVAGRYTNEQFF. The DNA of the CDR3 is TGTGCCAGCAGCCAAGTTGCCGGGAGGTACACTAATGAGCAGTTCTTC.

The J gene is TRBJ2-3, the V gene TRBV6-5, with D uncertain. In germline, CDR1 is MNHEY, CDR2 SVGAGI. Trimming removed 6 bases from V and 3 bases from J, with 7 bases in between. This CDR3 has 12 residues. In DNA, the CDR3 is TGTGCCAGCAGATCCGGGACAGATACGCAGTATTTT. It translates to CASRSGTDTQYF.

The chain carries TRBV27 and TRBJ1-5, with 7 bases identical to TRBD1. The V segment lost 10 bases and the J segment 2 bases; nucleotides outside the gene matches: 5. Germline CDR1 reads MNHEY; CDR2 reads SMNVEV (reference sequence). CDR3 length equals 13 residues. The CDR3 sequence is CATRQGGNQPQHF. CDR3 nucleotides: TGTGCCACACGACAGGGAGGCAATCAGCCCCAGCATTTT.

Only a few counts were recorded for this clone. The chain combines TRBV4-2 with TRBJ2-1; 9 nucleotides align to TRBD2. The CDR3 is 16 residues long. The germline V gene encodes CDR1 LGHNA and CDR2 YNFKEQ. V shed 0 bases, J shed 4 bases, and the junction held 4 bases outside the gene matches. The CDR3 nucleotides are TGTGCCAGCAGCCAAGATCTAGCGGGACAGTACAATGAGCAGTTCTTC. This translates into CASSQDLAGQYNEQFF.

The J gene is TRBJ2-1, the V gene TRBV18, with TRBD2 matching 7 bases. CDR1 and CDR2 from the germline V gene are KGHSH and LQKENI. V shed 6 bases, J shed 7 bases, and the junction held 15 bases outside the gene matches. The CDR3 contains 16 residues. CDR3 in amino acids: CASSPQLSRGENEQFF. As DNA, the CDR3 is TGTGCCAGCTCTCCGCAGCTTAGCCGGGGGGAGAATGAGCAGTTCTTC.